Presented here are 7 T cell receptor beta chains from one specimen sequenced in a study of OX40 agonist ivuxolimab in advanced cancers. Using immunoSEQ multiplex PCR, the repertoire was profiled, and TCRdb retains in-frame clones only, with some absent. Among over 70,000 clones listed, about nine tenths were seen once. The specimen was CD4+ or CD8+ T cells sorted from blood, collected in a trial of the OX40 agonist ivuxolimab. These receptors were taken from an adult with an advanced solid tumor such as melanoma, head and neck, liver or kidney cancer.

The rearrangement joins TRBV18 to TRBJ2-5; 8 nucleotides align to TRBD2. With 3 bases clipped from V and 4 bases from J, the junction kept 7 bases outside the gene matches. In germline, CDR1 is KGHSH, CDR2 LQKENI. CDR3 length equals 15 residues. CDR3: CASSPSSGSLETQYF. The CDR3, as DNA: TGTGCCAGCTCACCCTCCAGCGGGAGTCTAGAGACCCAGTACTTC. The whole variable domain, filled in from reference TRBV18 and TRBJ2-5, reads NAGVMQNPRHLVRRRGQEARLRCSPMKGHSHVYWYRQLPEEGLKFMVYLQKENIIDESGMPKERFSAEFPKEGPSILRIQQVVRGDSAAYFCASSPSSGSLETQYFGPGTRLLVL.

The chain is built from TRBV19 and TRBJ2-7, with 8 bases fitting TRBD2. J was trimmed by 2 bases and V by 3 bases; bases with no gene match: 15. Germline V gene lookup returns CDR1 LNHDA and CDR2 SQIVND (reference sequence). This CDR3 comprises 18 residues. CDR3 amino acids: CASSIQVAGTDLPYEQYF. Written as DNA, the CDR3 is TGTGCCAGTAGTATCCAGGTAGCGGGAACCGATCTTCCCTACGAGCAGTACTTC.

This clone showed up just once. The chain couples TRBV18 to TRBJ2-7, with a possible D match to TRBD1 (6 bases). V lost 3 bases and J 1 base, leaving 10 bases between the germline ends. This CDR3 has 14 amino acids. Germline V gives CDR1 KGHSH, CDR2 LQKENI. In nucleotides, the CDR3 is TGTGCCAGCTCACCGACAGGACCATCCTACGAGCAGTACTTC. This translates into CASSPTGPSYEQYF.

This clone is a singleton in its sample. V gene TRBV6-1 combines with J gene TRBJ1-5; TRBD1 aligns across 8 bases. V trimming: 3 bases; J trimming: 1 base; junction bases outside the gene matches: 5. There are 16 residues in the CDR3. CDR1 MNHNS and CDR2 SASEGT come from the germline V gene. CDR3 residues: CASSEIWTGSNQPQHF. CDR3 DNA sequence: TGTGCCAGCAGTGAGATTTGGACAGGGAGCAATCAGCCCCAGCATTTT.

This clone was seen once. This chain links TRBV6-4 with TRBJ2-2; D unresolved. Trimming took 3 bases from V and 0 from J, leaving 2 bases between them. The CDR3 extends over 13 amino acids. Germline CDR1 is MRHNA and CDR2 is SNTAGT. The CDR3 region has the DNA TGTGCCAGCAGTGAAGCGAACACCGGGGAGCTGTTTTTT. Translation: CASSEANTGELFF.

V gene TRBV15 combines with J gene TRBJ2-7; 7 bases line up with TRBD2. Germline trimming cut 0 bases from V and 0 bases from J; bases unmatched to any gene: 5. The germline V gene encodes CDR1 LNHNV and CDR2 YYDKDF (reference sequence). The CDR3 runs to 16 residues. The CDR3 DNA is TGTGCCACCAGCAGAGATAGGGGCGGGAGCTCCTACGAGCAGTACTTC. This gives the protein CATSRDRGGSSYEQYF. The variable domain in full, completed from reference TRBV15 and TRBJ2-7, reads DAMVIQNPRYQVTQFGKPVTLSCSQTLNHNVMYWYQQKSSQAPKLLFHYYDKDFNNEADTPDNFQSRRPNTSFCFLDIRSPGLGDTAMYLCATSRDRGGSSYEQYFGPGTRLTVT.

The chain is built from TRBV6-6 and TRBJ2-7; TRBD1 agrees at 12 bases. The germline CDR1 and CDR2 sequences are MNHNY and SVGAGI (reference sequence). The CDR3 length is 15 residues. Trimming took 2 bases from V and 6 from J; bases not matched to a gene: 5. The CDR3: CASSYDGTGGGEQYF. The CDR3 DNA follows: TGTGCCAGCAGTTACGATGGGACAGGGGGCGGCGAGCAGTACTTC.